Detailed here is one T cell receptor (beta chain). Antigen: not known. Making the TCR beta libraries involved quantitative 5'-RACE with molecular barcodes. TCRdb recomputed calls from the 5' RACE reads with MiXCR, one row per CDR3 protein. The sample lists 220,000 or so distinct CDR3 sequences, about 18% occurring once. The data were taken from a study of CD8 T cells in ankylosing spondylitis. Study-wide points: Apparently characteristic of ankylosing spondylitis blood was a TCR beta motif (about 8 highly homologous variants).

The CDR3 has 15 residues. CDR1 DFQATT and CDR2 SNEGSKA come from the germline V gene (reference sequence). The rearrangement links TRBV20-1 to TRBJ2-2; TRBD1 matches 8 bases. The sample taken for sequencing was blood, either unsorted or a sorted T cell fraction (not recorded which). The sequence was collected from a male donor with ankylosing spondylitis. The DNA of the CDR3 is TGCTGTTCTAGGGGACAGGAGACGAACACCGGGGAGCTGTTTTTT. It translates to CCSRGQETNTGELFF.